Listed below are T cell receptor beta chains from one sample, sequenced in a study of human T cells and chemical hapten exposure. TCRdb reanalysed the RACE reads using MiXCR and keeps one entry per CDR3 protein. Altogether some 250,000 distinct CDR3 sequences are present, almost 8% being singletons, with the ten largest covering 0.9% to 1.5%. The starting material was whole blood, obtained in connection with sensitization to the hapten diphenylcyclopropenone (DPC). The source of these receptors is a man aged 18 to 29 with alopecia areata. Some clones in this sample may be carry-over from other donors' samples. The CDR3 runs from the conserved cysteine through the conserved F or W. Fields, in order: CDR3 DNA, CDR3 protein, clone size, D gene, J gene, V gene, CDR3 length. A D gene is named only where the DNA matches it firmly. Rows give clone size only sometimes, using once, few, many, or a class for an expanded clone.

TGTGCCAGCAGCTCGCTAGCGGGGGGACAAGAGACCCAGTACTTC | CASSSLAGGQETQYF | NA | TRBD2 | TRBJ2-5 | TRBV7-2 | 15
TGCGCCAGCAGGGCAGTAGGGCACACCGAGCAGTACTTC | CASRAVGHTEQYF | NA | NA | TRBJ2-7 | TRBV5-1 | 13
TGCAGTGCTAGAGATTTCAGGATACGAGAGACCCAGTACTTC | CSARDFRIRETQYF | NA | NA | TRBJ2-5 | TRBV20-1 | 14
TGTGCCAGCAGCCCCTGGGGGGCGGTTGGAAACACCATATATTTT | CASSPWGAVGNTIYF | many | NA | TRBJ1-3 | TRBV11-2 | 15
TGCGCCAGCAGCTTGGTGACAGGGAGCAACTATGGCTACACCTTC | CASSLVTGSNYGYTF | few | TRBD1 | TRBJ1-2 | TRBV5-1 | 15
TGTGCCAGCTCACCAGGGGTCGAGCAGCCCCAGCATTTT | CASSPGVEQPQHF | many | NA | TRBJ1-5 | TRBV18 | 13
TGCAGTGCTAGAGACCACGGGACAGACTATGGCTACACCTTC | CSARDHGTDYGYTF | few | TRBD1 | TRBJ1-2 | TRBV20-1 | 14
TGTGCCAGCAGCCGGCTGGGGAGAGCGGGGCTCACAGATACGCAGTATTTT | CASSRLGRAGLTDTQYF | few | TRBD2 | TRBJ2-3 | TRBV6-5 | 17
TGCAACGGACAGGGGATACCCAGGGCCCCCTCTGGAAACACCATATATTTT | CNGQGIPRAPSGNTIYF | NA | TRBD1 | TRBJ1-3 | TRBV20-1 | 17
TGTGCCAGCAGGACAGAGAACACTGAAGCTTTCTTT | CASRTENTEAFF | NA | NA | TRBJ1-1 | TRBV13 | 12
TGTGCCAGCAGTTTTTACCGGGACAGGGAGGATGGCTACACCTTC | CASSFYRDREDGYTF | NA | TRBD1 | TRBJ1-2 | TRBV7-2 | 15
TGCAGCGTTGATCCTCACACAGATACGCAGTATTTT | CSVDPHTDTQYF | few | NA | TRBJ2-3 | TRBV29-1 | 12
TGTGCCACCGCGAACTCCTACAATGAGCAGTTCTTC | CATANSYNEQFF | few | NA | TRBJ2-1 | TRBV10-3 | 12
TGTGCCAGCAGCCAAGGACAGGACCAAGAGACCCAGTACTTC | CASSQGQDQETQYF | few | NA | TRBJ2-5 | TRBV3-1 | 14
TGTGCCAGCAGTTTGTGGGAGACTCGGAACACTGAAGCTTTCTTT | CASSLWETRNTEAFF | few | NA | TRBJ1-1 | TRBV12-3/TRBV12-4 | 15
TGCGCCAGCAGCTTGGGGCCCAGGGGTAATTCACCCCTCCACTTT | CASSLGPRGNSPLHF | few | NA | TRBJ1-6 | TRBV5-1 | 15
TGTGCCAGCAGGAAGCGGAGCTCCTACAATGAGCAGTTCTTC | CASRKRSSYNEQFF | NA | NA | TRBJ2-1 | TRBV6-2/TRBV6-3 | 14
TGCAGTGCTAGAGATGGGGATATCTCCTACGAGCAGTACTTC | CSARDGDISYEQYF | NA | NA | TRBJ2-7 | TRBV20-1 | 14